Following are 10 T cell receptor beta chains from one sample sequenced in a study of regulatory dendritic cells for organ transplantation. Sequencing used immunoSEQ multiplex PCR; TCRdb keeps in-frame clones, though not all of them. The data show 25,000 to 30,000 clones, roughly 85% seen once. Sequencing was carried out using naive CD8+ T cells from blood. Specified subset: CD45RA+ naive T cells. The receptors originated from a human donor in good health.

The V gene is TRBV5-6, the J gene TRBJ1-5; no reliable D call. Germline CDR1 reads SGHDT; CDR2 reads YYEEEE. V lost 0 bases and J lost 6, with 4 bases in between. The CDR3 is 12 residues long. CDR3 in DNA: TGTGCCAGCAGCTTGGCCGGTCAGCCCCAGCATTTT. Amino acid sequence: CASSLAGQPQHF.

CDR3 bases: TGCAGCGTTAAACAGGTCATCTCTGGGGCCAACGTCCTGACTTTC. Its translation is CSVKQVISGANVLTF. This chain connects TRBV29-1 to TRBJ2-6; TRBD1 might be the D (5 bases). This CDR3 is built from 15 residues. Between the trimmed V and J ends, which lost 5 bases and 0 bases, there was a span of 11 bases. In germline, CDR1 is SQVTM, CDR2 ANQGSEA.

The J gene is TRBJ2-2, the V gene TRBV15; weak D call: TRBD1 (5 bases). This CDR3 region has 18 residues. Per germline, CDR1 LNHNV and CDR2 YYDKDF (reference sequence). V lost 5 bases and J lost 0, with 19 bases in between. The DNA of the CDR3 is TGTGCCACCAGCGGAAGTACCCAAGGGGCGGCGAACACCGGGGAGCTGTTTTTT. This gives the protein CATSGSTQGAANTGELFF.

The J gene is TRBJ2-7, the V gene TRBV4-3; 8 bases line up with TRBD1. Germline CDR1 reads LGHNA; CDR2 reads YSLEER. The CDR3 length is 15 residues. The V segment lost 0 bases and the J segment 4 bases; nucleotides outside the gene matches: 5. CDR3 DNA sequence: TGCGCCAGCAGCCAAGACGTCAGGGGGCCGTACGAGCAGTACTTC. Protein product: CASSQDVRGPYEQYF.

The V call is TRBV4-1, the J call TRBJ1-4, with 9 nucleotides matching TRBD1. J was trimmed by 8 bases and V by 0 bases; bases with no gene match: 4. CDR1 is MGHRA, CDR2 YSYEKL, per germline. The CDR3 is 15 amino acids. The CDR3 protein is CASSQEDRGWEKLFF. In DNA, the CDR3 is TGCGCCAGCAGCCAAGAAGACAGGGGGTGGGAAAAACTGTTTTTT.

The genes are TRBV7-9 and TRBJ2-7, with D tentatively TRBD2 (5 bases). This CDR3 is 13 amino acids long. The V and J ends lost 2 bases and 6 bases respectively, with 11 bases between them. Looked up from germline, CDR1 is SEHNR and CDR2 is FQNEAQ (reference sequence). The CDR3: CASSLIGGGEQYF. CDR3 nucleotides: TGTGCCAGCAGCTTAATAGGAGGTGGCGAGCAGTACTTC.

The CDR3 region is CASSYSVGVTYEQYF. For the CDR3, the DNA is TGTGCCAGCAGTTACTCCGTAGGGGTCACCTACGAGCAGTACTTC. The V call is TRBV6-5, the J call TRBJ2-7, with D possibly matching TRBD1 (5 bases). This CDR3 has 15 amino acids. Looked up from germline, CDR1 is MNHEY and CDR2 is SVGAGI. V shed 0 bases and J shed 2 bases, with 11 bases lying between them.

The J gene is TRBJ2-7, the V gene TRBV19, with a weak D call TRBD2 (5 bases). Germline assignment: CDR1 LNHDA and CDR2 SQIVND (reference sequence). Trimming took off 3 bases at V and 1 base at J, with 10 bases between the two ends. The CDR3 runs to 14 residues. CDR3 in DNA: TGTGCCAGTAGTATCGGGCTAGCTTCCTACGAGCAGTACTTC. Protein product: CASSIGLASYEQYF.

The CDR3 sequence is CASNCGESSYNSPLHF. CDR3 nucleotides: TGCGCCAGCAACTGCGGGGAGAGCTCCTATAATTCACCCCTCCACTTT. This chain joins TRBV10-1 and TRBJ1-6, with D unresolved. V shed 7 bases and J shed 0 bases, with 13 bases lying between them. This CDR3 contains 16 residues. Germline CDR1 is WNHNN and CDR2 is SYGVQD (reference sequence).

The V and J genes are TRBV7-6 and TRBJ2-5; the match to TRBD2 covers 8 bases. The germline CDR1 and CDR2 sequences are SGHVS and FNYEAQ. The junction had 3 bases not matched to a gene; V was cut back by 4 bases and J by 5 bases. This CDR3 is built from 13 residues. CDR3 sequence: CASSSGLVETQYF. The CDR3 region has the DNA TGTGCCAGCAGCTCGGGACTAGTGGAGACCCAGTACTTC.